The clone carrying this T cell receptor (beta chain) was seen only a few times. Its antigen is currently unknown. Germline lookup yields CDR1 SGHDN and CDR2 FVKESK. There are 15 residues in the CDR3. V shed 2 bases, J shed 1 base, and the junction held 4 bases outside the gene matches. The entry originates in a study of T cell repertoires in cytomegalovirus infection. Study context: CMV infection together with matching HLA type was indicated by public TCR beta signatures.

Study observations and caveats: Using cumulative public TCR beta family frequency, the authors identified those who carried CMV together with the relevant HLA. Clonotypes of TCR beta that were HLA-C-restricted and CMV-specific dominated the ex vivo response.

TCRdb used MiXCR to reprocess the reads, holding one entry per CDR3 protein. Here the sample spans 200,000 to 300,000 distinct CDR3 sequences, around 15% being singletons. The chain carries TRBV14 and TRBJ2-7; 8 bases agree with TRBD2. This clonotype originated in a human donor in good health (CMV status not recorded). Some clones in this sample may be carry-over from other donors' samples. The source material was PBMCs. The CDR3 spells CASSQLGGGSYEQYF. Written as DNA, the CDR3 is TGTGCCAGCAGCCAATTAGGCGGGGGGTCCTACGAGCAGTACTTC. Full variable domain (outside the CDR3, taken from reference TRBV14 and TRBJ2-7): EAGVTQFPSHSVIEKGQTVTLRCDPISGHDNLYWYRRVMGKEIKFLLHFVKESKQDESGMPNNRFLAERTGGTYSTLKVQPAELEDSGVYFCASSQLGGGSYEQYFGPGTRLTVT.